This is a list of T cell receptor beta chains from one sample in a study of cytomegalovirus exposure and HLA in healthy donors. Method: immunoSEQ multiplex PCR; TCRdb's copy keeps in-frame clones and lacks some. There are around 200,000 clones in the sample; about 74% occur only once, and roughly 16% lies in the top ten. The material sequenced was PBMCs. The receptors derive from a man aged 40-55 years in good health and CMV-seronegative. CDR3s include the opening cysteine and the closing phenylalanine or tryptophan. D genes are given only for firm matches. Expanded clones get a size class; other rows say once, few or many, or leave the size out.

d_call	v_call	j_call	clone_size	cdr3_nt	cdr3_aa
-	TRBV7-8	TRBJ1-1	-	TGTGCCAGCAGCCCTAGTGGGTACACTGAAGCTTTCTTT	CASSPSGYTEAFF
TRBD1	TRBV29-1	TRBJ2-5	few	TGCAGCGCCGGACAGGCTTCGCAAGAGACCCAGTACTTC	CSAGQASQETQYF
-	TRBV5-6	TRBJ2-1	once	TGTGCCAGCAGCTTGCGAGAGTTTAATGAGCAGTTCTTC	CASSLREFNEQFF
-	TRBV7-6	TRBJ1-3	-	TGTGCCAGCAGCCAGGGGACCGACTCTGGAAACACCATATATTTT	CASSQGTDSGNTIYF
TRBD1	TRBV27	TRBJ1-1	-	TGTGCCAGCGGGTCAACCGGGACAGGGACCTTGTACACTGAAGCTTTCTTT	CASGSTGTGTLYTEAFF
-	TRBV4-1	TRBJ1-5	-	TGCGCCAGCAGCCCCACCGAGACAGGAGCCCAGCCCCAGCATTTT	CASSPTETGAQPQHF
TRBD1	TRBV27	TRBJ2-7	-	TGTGCCAGCAGTTTGGGGGGGACAGGGATCTACGAGCAGTACTTC	CASSLGGTGIYEQYF
-	TRBV7-3	TRBJ2-5	-	TGTGCCAGCAGCGCCCGCGGGGGCGTACAAGAGACCCAGTACTTC	CASSARGGVQETQYF
TRBD1	TRBV2	TRBJ1-1	-	TGTGCCATAATAGGGCAGGGGGCGAATAAGGACACTGAAGCTTTCTTT	CAIIGQGANKDTEAFF
TRBD2	TRBV7-3	TRBJ2-1	-	TGTGCCAGCAGCGATTCTAGCGGGAGGGCCTGGCGGTACAATGAGCAGTTCTTC	CASSDSSGRAWRYNEQFF
TRBD1	TRBV5-8	TRBJ2-7	-	TGTGCCAGCAGCTTGGTTCAGGGGGTCTACGAGCAGTACTTC	CASSLVQGVYEQYF
-	TRBV7-2	TRBJ1-5	-	TGTGCCAGCAGCTTAGTCGGGGGTGCCAATCAGCCCCAGCATTTT	CASSLVGGANQPQHF
-	TRBV4-1	TRBJ2-1	-	TGCGCCAGCAGCCGTTTAGCGGACTCCTACAATGAGCAGTTCTTC	CASSRLADSYNEQFF
-	TRBV4-1	TRBJ2-1	-	TGCGCCAGCAGCGCGGTCTACAATGAGCAGTTCTTC	CASSAVYNEQFF
TRBD2	TRBV2	TRBJ2-3	-	TGTGCCAGCAGTGTGTTCAGCGGGGGCACAGATACGCAGTATTTT	CASSVFSGGTDTQYF
-	TRBV7-2	TRBJ2-4	-	TGTGCCAGCAGCTTGGGCGGGGCGGTAAACATTCAGTACTTC	CASSLGGAVNIQYF
TRBD1	TRBV7-3	TRBJ2-2	-	TGTGCCAGCAGCCCCCCGGGACAGGGTTCCGGGGAGCTGTTTTTT	CASSPPGQGSGELFF
-	TRBV5-1	TRBJ2-2	-	TGCGCCAGCAGCTTCGGACAGACGAACACCGGGGAGCTGTTTTTT	CASSFGQTNTGELFF
TRBD1	TRBV2	TRBJ1-2	-	TGTGCCAGCAGTGAAGGTGGGACAGGGGGCATGACAGGAGATGGCTACACCTTC	CASSEGGTGGMTGDGYTF
-	TRBV29-1	TRBJ2-5	-	TGCAGCGCCTGTCGACAGCTCCAAGAGACCCAGTACTTC	CSACRQLQETQYF
-	TRBV2	TRBJ2-5	-	TGTGCCAGCAGCCGGGGGACAGACCAGGGTGGCCAGTACTTC	CASSRGTDQGGQYF
-	TRBV5-1	TRBJ1-2	-	TGCGCCAGCAGCGGCGGGGAGGGATATGGCTACACCTTC	CASSGGEGYGYTF
-	TRBV7-9	TRBJ1-4	-	TGTGCCAGCACGTTTAGTACGGGCAGGGATGAAAAACTGTTTTTT	CASTFSTGRDEKLFF
TRBD2	TRBV7-3	TRBJ2-3	-	TGTGCCAGCAGCTTGACTAGCGGAAACACAGATACGCAGTATTTT	CASSLTSGNTDTQYF
-	TRBV5-6	TRBJ1-1	-	TGTGCCAGCAGCTTGGTAGGGTCGGGGATCGGCACTGAAGCTTTCTTT	CASSLVGSGIGTEAFF
-	TRBV11-2	TRBJ2-1	-	TGTGCCAGCAGCTTAATGAGAGGGCCGGGGTCCTACAATGAGCAGTTCTTC	CASSLMRGPGSYNEQFF
-	TRBV4-1	TRBJ2-3	-	TGCGCCAGCAGCCAAGAGTACCCAACACGAGATACGCAGTATTTT	CASSQEYPTRDTQYF
TRBD2	TRBV7-2	TRBJ2-3	-	TGTGCCAGCAGCTTAGTGGTCCTAGCGGCATACACAGATACGCAGTATTTT	CASSLVVLAAYTDTQYF
-	TRBV29-1	TRBJ2-7	-	TGCAGCGCTATGCGGGGAAACGAGCAGTACTTC	CSAMRGNEQYF
-	TRBV5-1	TRBJ2-4	once	TGCGCCAGCAGCCCGGACAGCAAAAACATTCAGTACTTC	CASSPDSKNIQYF
TRBD2	TRBV7-2	TRBJ2-7	-	TGTGCCAGCAGAGTCAGAACGGGAGGACTCGACGAGCAGTACTTC	CASRVRTGGLDEQYF
-	TRBV10-3	TRBJ1-2	-	TGTGCCATCAGCGACAGAGGCTACACCTTC	CAISDRGYTF
TRBD1	TRBV11-2	TRBJ1-1	-	TGTGCCAGCAGCTTGGGACAGACCCTCTGGGTGAACACTGAAGCTTTCTTT	CASSLGQTLWVNTEAFF
TRBD2	TRBV7-2	TRBJ2-7	-	TGTGCCAGCAGCTCCCGTTTTGGGGAGGGTGAGCAGTACTTC	CASSSRFGEGEQYF
TRBD1	TRBV2	TRBJ2-1	-	TGTGCCAGCAGACGACGAGCGGGACAGGGGTCTGTCAATGAGCAGTTCTTC	CASRRRAGQGSVNEQFF
TRBD1	TRBV6-5	TRBJ2-1	-	TGTGCCAGCAGTTTGAGACAGGGTCAGGGCAATGAGCAGTTCTTC	CASSLRQGQGNEQFF
-	TRBV5-1	TRBJ1-3	few	TGCGCCAGCAGCTTGGAGGGGTCCTCTGGAAACACCATATATTTT	CASSLEGSSGNTIYF
TRBD1	TRBV5-4	TRBJ2-6	-	TGTGCCAGCACCAAGGGACAGGCGTCCTCTGGGGCCAACGTCCTGACTTTC	CASTKGQASSGANVLTF
-	TRBV29-1	TRBJ2-7	-	TGCAGCGTCCGGGACTCTGCCTACGAGCAGTACTTC	CSVRDSAYEQYF
TRBD2	TRBV5-1	TRBJ2-5	-	TGCGCCAGCAGCTCCGGACTAGCGGAGGGGGAGACCCAGTACTTC	CASSSGLAEGETQYF
-	TRBV7-9	TRBJ2-1	-	TGTGCCAGCAGCTTATTAAATGAGCAGTTCTTC	CASSLLNEQFF
-	TRBV5-4	TRBJ1-1	-	TGTGCCAGCAGCTTGCCCGGGGAGAACACTGAAGCTTTCTTT	CASSLPGENTEAFF
-	TRBV19	TRBJ2-2	-	TGTGCCAGTAGTTGGACTTCAAACACCGGGGAGCTGTTTTTT	CASSWTSNTGELFF
-	TRBV27	TRBJ2-1	once	TGTGCCAGCAGTTTTGGACTACCCTTTCGGGGGAATGAGCAGTTCTTC	CASSFGLPFRGNEQFF
TRBD1	TRBV4-1	TRBJ1-5	-	TGCGCCAGCAGCCCTAAACCGGACAGGGGTAGCCTCTATAGCAATCAGCCCCAGCATTTT	CASSPKPDRGSLYSNQPQHF